These 14 T cell receptor beta chains came from one sample sequenced in a study of cytomegalovirus exposure and HLA in healthy donors. PCR primers comprised 60 Vbeta and 13 Jbeta primers. The table came from immunoSEQ multiplex PCR; TCRdb's copy has only in-frame clones and leaves some out. The sample lists about 150,000 clones; 70% to 90% were seen once. The sequenced material came from PBMCs. The receptors shown here come from a woman aged 35 to 49 in good health and CMV-seropositive.

This chain connects TRBV30 to TRBJ2-1; D is perhaps TRBD1 (6 bases). The CDR3 runs to 17 residues. Deletions cut 4 bases from V and 0 bases from J, with 19 bases between. Germline lookup yields CDR1 GTSNPN and CDR2 SVGIG (reference sequence). The CDR3 region has the DNA TGTGCCTGGATACAGGGAAGCGGACTCGCCTCCTACAATGAGCAGTTCTTC. Encoded protein: CAWIQGSGLASYNEQFF.

The chain couples TRBV30 to TRBJ1-1, with D unclear. Trimming removed 3 bases at V and 4 bases at J, with 9 bases between. The CDR3 runs 12 residues. The germline V gene has CDR1 GTSNPN and CDR2 SVGIG (reference sequence). The CDR3 sequence is CAWSTQSTEAFF. Written as DNA, the CDR3 is TGTGCCTGGAGCACTCAAAGCACTGAAGCTTTCTTT. The full variable domain, its missing parts supplied by reference TRBV30 and TRBJ1-1, is SQTIHQWPATLVQPVGSPLSLECTVEGTSNPNLYWYRQAAGRGLQLLFYSVGIGQISSEVPQNLSASRPQDRQFILSSKKLLLSDSGFYLCAWSTQSTEAFFGQGTRLTVV.

The chain links TRBV6-6 to TRBJ1-4, with no clear D. The CDR3 has 12 amino acids. The germline V gene has CDR1 MNHNY and CDR2 SVGAGI (reference sequence). The germline V and J ends were trimmed by 2 bases and 11 bases, with 9 bases remaining between them. CDR3 nucleotide sequence: TGTGCCAGCAGTTACGGGGAGTCCAAACTGTTTTTT. Its protein is CASSYGESKLFF.

The chain joins TRBV18 to TRBJ1-4; TRBD1 is a possible D gene (6 bases). Germline values: CDR1 KGHSH, CDR2 LQKENI. There are 15 residues in the CDR3. Trimming left V 3 bases short and J 7 bases short, with 15 bases between. This CDR3 is CASSPRRGDGEKLFF. The CDR3 nucleotides are TGTGCCAGCTCACCCCGCAGGGGTGATGGTGAAAAACTGTTTTTT. The full variable domain, in which reference TRBV18 and TRBJ1-4 provide the parts outside the CDR3, is NAGVMQNPRHLVRRRGQEARLRCSPMKGHSHVYWYRQLPEEGLKFMVYLQKENIIDESGMPKERFSAEFPKEGPSILRIQQVVRGDSAAYFCASSPRRGDGEKLFFGSGTQLSVL.

The rearrangement links TRBV6-5 to TRBJ2-1, with 9 bases fitting TRBD1. CDR3 length: 13 amino acids. Trimming took 6 bases from V and 10 from J; bases not matched to a gene: 7. Germline V CDR1 and CDR2: MNHEY, SVGAGI. The CDR3 nucleotides are TGTGCCAGCAGCGGACAGGGGTTCAGAGAGCAGTTCTTC. This encodes CASSGQGFREQFF.

This clone was seen a handful of times. CDR3 coding DNA: TGTGCCTGGAGTGTTGGGGAGATCACTGAAGCTTTCTTT. Its protein is CAWSVGEITEAFF. This chain uses TRBV30 with TRBJ1-1; D is unresolved. V dropped 0 bases and J dropped 4 bases, with 9 bases sitting between them. This CDR3 has 13 residues. Germline assignment: CDR1 GTSNPN and CDR2 SVGIG (reference sequence).

The rearrangement links TRBV27 to TRBJ2-1; TRBD2 agrees at 11 bases. Germline lookup yields CDR1 MNHEY and CDR2 SMNVEV (reference sequence). The CDR3 is made up of 15 amino acids. V shed 7 bases, J shed 8 bases, and the junction held 10 bases outside the gene matches. The CDR3 bases are TGTGCCAGCACGCCAGGAGCTAGCGGGAGGTATGAGCAGTTCTTC. Encoded protein: CASTPGASGRYEQFF.

This chain joins TRBV4-2 and TRBJ2-3; 12 bases map to TRBD2. This CDR3 has 15 amino acids. In germline, CDR1 is LGHNA, CDR2 YNFKEQ. V trimming: 7 bases; J trimming: 4 bases; junction bases outside the gene matches: 6. For the CDR3, the DNA is TGTGCCAGCACCCTAGCGGGAGGGCCCTCAGATACGCAGTATTTT. Translated, it gives CASTLAGGPSDTQYF.

V is TRBV5-4 and J is TRBJ2-3; D perhaps matches TRBD1 (6 bases). Trimming shortened V by 4 bases and J by 5 bases, and 17 bases separated the two germline ends. The CDR3 length is 15 residues. Germline CDR1 reads SGHNT; CDR2 reads YYREEE (reference sequence). The CDR3 sequence: CASSHSAGAGDTQYF. Written as DNA, the CDR3 is TGTGCCAGCAGCCACTCGGCAGGGGCGGGAGATACGCAGTATTTT.

This sequence joins TRBV25-1 and TRBJ2-5, with TRBD2 matching over 9 bases. In germline, CDR1 is MGHDK, CDR2 SYGVNS. The CDR3 covers 15 residues. V was clipped by 4 bases and J by 3 bases; unmatched bases: 6. The CDR3 nucleotides are TGTGCCAGCAGTGTAACGGGACTAGCCGAAGAGACCCAGTACTTC. Its protein is CASSVTGLAEETQYF.

The table lists this clone with a few counts. This chain links TRBV6-7 with TRBJ2-6, with 8 nucleotides matching TRBD1. TRBV6-7 carries the ORF label, with uncertain function. This CDR3 comprises 17 residues. After removal of 7 bases from V and 2 bases from J, the junction contained 10 bases not matched to a gene. The CDR3 nucleotides read TGTGCCAGCAAAAGGACAGGGAAGGTCACTGGGGCCAACGTCCTGACTTTC. Translating gives CASKRTGKVTGANVLTF.

V is TRBV5-1 and J is TRBJ2-3, with 9 bases identical to TRBD2. V lost 4 bases, J lost 2 bases, and 5 bases stayed unmatched. The CDR3 loop spans 15 amino acids. The germline CDR1 and CDR2 sequences are SGHRS and YFSETQ. As DNA, the CDR3 is TGCGCCAGCAGCGCTAGCGGGGCCCTCACAGATACGCAGTATTTT. Amino acids: CASSASGALTDTQYF.

The chain carries TRBV5-4 and TRBJ2-2; weak D call: TRBD2 (6 bases). Germline CDR1 is SGHNT and CDR2 is YYREEE (reference sequence). V was clipped by 1 base and J by 4 bases, with 11 bases between them. This CDR3 spans 15 amino acids. In DNA, the CDR3 is TGTGCCAGCAGCTTGCAGCGGGCGGCCACCGGGGAGCTGTTTTTT. It is translated as CASSLQRAATGELFF.

The V gene is TRBV6-1, the J gene TRBJ2-5; 9 bases fit TRBD1. Germline values: CDR1 MNHNS, CDR2 SASEGT. J lost 3 bases, V lost 6 bases, and 8 bases had no gene match. CDR3 length: 15 residues. CDR3 DNA sequence: TGTGCCAGCAGAGGACAGGGGCCAAGGAAAGAGACCCAGTACTTC. Translating gives CASRGQGPRKETQYF.